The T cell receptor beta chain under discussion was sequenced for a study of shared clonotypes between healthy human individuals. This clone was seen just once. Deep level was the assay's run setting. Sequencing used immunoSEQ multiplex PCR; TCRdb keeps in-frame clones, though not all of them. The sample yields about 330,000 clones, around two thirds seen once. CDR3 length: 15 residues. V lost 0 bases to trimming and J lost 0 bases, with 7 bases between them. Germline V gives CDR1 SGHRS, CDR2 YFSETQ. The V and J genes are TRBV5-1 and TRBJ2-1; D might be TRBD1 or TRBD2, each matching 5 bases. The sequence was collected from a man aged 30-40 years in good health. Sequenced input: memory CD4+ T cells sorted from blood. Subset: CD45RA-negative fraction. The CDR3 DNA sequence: TGCGCCAGCAGCTTGGGGGGGAGCTCCTACAATGAGCAGTTCTTC. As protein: CASSLGGSSYNEQFF.